This TCR beta chain was recovered during a study of shared clonotypes between healthy human individuals. The unsorted PBMC sample used ten immunoSEQ deep assay plates. Method: immunoSEQ multiplex PCR; TCRdb's copy keeps in-frame clones and lacks some. The sample consists of about 490,000 clones, approximately 82% of them appearing once. V was shortened by 0 bases and J by 6 bases, with 10 bases between the two germline ends. The germline CDR1 and CDR2 sequences are SGHRS and YFSETQ. The CDR3 runs to 14 residues. The TCR was taken from a woman aged 40 to 50 in good health. Some clones in this sample may be carry-over from other donors' samples. Source material: PBMCs. The V and J genes are TRBV5-1 and TRBJ2-1; possibly TRBD2 for D (6 bases). In nucleotides, the CDR3 is TGCGCCAGCAGCTTGGCCCTAGCGATCAATGAGCAGTTCTTC. Translated, it gives CASSLALAINEQFF.